These 12 T cell receptor beta chains were all obtained from the same sample, sequenced in a study of T cells of healthy individuals (dated by TCRdb to 2016 to 2019). The library relied on 5' RACE. The sequencing machine was an Illumina MiSeq. TCRdb reprocessing: public reads trimmed at Q25 with fastp, clones called with MiXCR, in-frame beta chains kept. All rows with the same CDR3 protein become a single entry with the most common DNA and genes. The sample profile shows 85,000 to 100,000 distinct CDR3 sequences; approximately 16% of them were found once. Clones ranked in the top ten supply approximately 5.7% of the sample. All receptors come from a human donor in good health.

Only a few counts were recorded for this clonotype. The chain couples TRBV25-1 to TRBJ1-1; the D gene is possibly TRBD1 (5 bases). CDR1 is MGHDK and CDR2 is SYGVNS in the germline V gene. The CDR3 sequence is 10 residues long. Deletions cut 7 bases from V and 7 bases from J, with 7 bases between. CDR3: CASKGVEAFF. CDR3 nucleotides: TGTGCCAGCAAAGGGGTTGAAGCTTTCTTT.

The chain uses TRBV28 and TRBJ1-6; 8 bases are shared with TRBD1. Germline CDR1 is MDHEN and CDR2 is SYDVKM. The CDR3 is made up of 15 amino acids. The V and J ends lost 5 bases and 13 bases, in that order; junction bases with no gene match: 13. CDR3 amino acids: CASSPAGTGVSPLHF. Written as DNA, the CDR3 is TGTGCCAGCAGTCCAGCCGGGACAGGTGTTTCCCCCCTCCACTTT.

The table lists this clonotype with a few counts. The chain uses TRBV7-9 and TRBJ2-3; 8 bases agree with TRBD2. Germline assignment: CDR1 SEHNR and CDR2 FQNEAQ (reference sequence). This CDR3 is 16 amino acids long. Trimming removed 1 base from V and 1 base from J; junction bases left unmatched: 4. The CDR3 sequence: CASSLEGSGGTDTQYF. CDR3 DNA sequence: TGTGCCAGCAGCTTAGAAGGTAGCGGGGGCACAGATACGCAGTATTTT.

The chain employs TRBV28 and TRBJ2-7; 10 nucleotides align to TRBD2. Germline CDR1 MDHEN, CDR2 SYDVKM. The CDR3 is 17 residues long. Unmatched junction bases numbered 8, after V lost 1 base and J lost 2 bases. Here the CDR3 reads CASSLYIAGGRPYEQYF. The CDR3, as DNA: TGTGCCAGCAGTTTATACATAGCGGGAGGACGACCCTACGAGCAGTACTTC. Based on the CDR3 plus reference TRBV28 and TRBJ2-7, the full variable domain is DVKVTQSSRYLVKRTGEKVFLECVQDMDHENMFWYRQDPGLGLRLIYFSYDVKMKEKGDIPEGYSVSREKKERFSLILESASTNQTSMYLCASSLYIAGGRPYEQYFGPGTRLTVT.

The sample holds many counts of this clonotype. The chain couples TRBV28 to TRBJ1-5; D is undetermined. With 3 bases removed from V and 9 bases from J, the gap between germline ends came to 18 bases. The CDR3 covers 15 residues. Germline V gene data show CDR1 as MDHEN and CDR2 as SYDVKM. CDR3 DNA sequence: TGTGCCAGCAGTTTGCTGGCAGACCCGGTCGGGCCCCAGCATTTT. The encoded protein is CASSLLADPVGPQHF. The whole variable domain, remainder taken from reference TRBV28 and TRBJ1-5, is DVKVTQSSRYLVKRTGEKVFLECVQDMDHENMFWYRQDPGLGLRLIYFSYDVKMKEKGDIPEGYSVSREKKERFSLILESASTNQTSMYLCASSLLADPVGPQHFGDGTRLSIL.

The rearrangement links TRBV7-9 to TRBJ2-7; the D gene is possibly TRBD1 (5 bases). V lost 2 bases, J lost 6 bases, and 14 bases lay in between. This CDR3 region has 14 residues. Germline CDR1 is SEHNR and CDR2 is FQNEAQ (reference sequence). The CDR3 loop is CASSLPINQGEQYF. The CDR3 DNA reads TGTGCCAGCAGCTTACCGATAAACCAGGGCGAGCAGTACTTC.

V is TRBV11-2 and J is TRBJ2-7; unclear D gene. The CDR3 is 13 amino acids. Germline CDR1 and CDR2: SGHAT and FQNNGV. V dropped 2 bases and J dropped 1 base, with 6 bases sitting between them. CDR3 DNA: TGTGCCAGCAGCTTATGGGGTTCCTACGAGCAGTACTTC. This gives the protein CASSLWGSYEQYF. Complete variable domain (other parts from reference TRBV11-2 and TRBJ2-7): EAGVAQSPRYKIIEKRQSVAFWCNPISGHATLYWYQQILGQGPKLLIQFQNNGVVDDSQLPKDRFSAERLKGVDSTLKIQPAKLEDSAVYLCASSLWGSYEQYFGPGTRLTVT.

The genes are TRBV7-2 and TRBJ1-2, with unresolved D. Deletions cut 5 bases from V and 7 bases from J, with 14 bases between. Per germline, CDR1 SGHTA and CDR2 FQGNSA. The CDR3 runs to 13 residues. CDR3 sequence reads: CASSPTYSGGYTF. CDR3 DNA sequence: TGTGCCAGCAGCCCAACATATTCCGGTGGCTACACCTTC. The variable domain in full, with the rest retrieved from reference TRBV7-2 and TRBJ1-2, is GAGVSQSPSNKVTEKGKDVELRCDPISGHTALYWYRQSLGQGLEFLIYFQGNSAPDKSGLPSDRFSAERTGGSVSTLTIQRTQQEDSAVYLCASSPTYSGGYTFGSGTRLTVV.

The rearrangement links TRBV5-6 to TRBJ2-7; D not certain. The V gene lost 0 bases and the J gene lost 2 bases, with 9 bases spanning the gap. Germline CDR1 is SGHDT and CDR2 is YYEEEE. This CDR3 region has 14 residues. The CDR3 spells CASSLEVGAYEQYF. The CDR3 bases are TGTGCCAGCAGCTTGGAGGTTGGGGCCTACGAGCAGTACTTC.

In this sample, this clonotype turned up a few times. This rearrangement joins TRBV29-1 to TRBJ1-1; possible D gene TRBD1, 5 bases. The V end lost 2 bases, the J end lost 1 base, and 14 bases lay between the germline ends. The CDR3 runs to 15 residues. Per germline, CDR1 SQVTM and CDR2 ANQGSEA. In nucleotides, the CDR3 is TGCAGCGTTGAATTTCATCCAGGGCAGAACACTGAAGCTTTCTTT. It translates to CSVEFHPGQNTEAFF.

This clonotype was counted at least ten times. The chain joins TRBV9 to TRBJ2-2; D remains unclear. This CDR3 is built from 15 residues. Germline V CDR1 and CDR2: SGDLS, YYNGEE. V gave up 3 bases and J gave up 3 bases, with 12 bases separating them. The CDR3 here is CASSARLTYTGELFF. The CDR3 DNA reads as TGTGCCAGCAGCGCAAGACTCACCTACACCGGGGAGCTGTTTTTT.

This clonotype was seen only a few times. The V and J genes are TRBV19 and TRBJ2-2, with D uncertain. The CDR3 loop spans 16 amino acids. The germline V gene encodes CDR1 LNHDA and CDR2 SQIVND (reference sequence). V was clipped by 3 bases and J by 5 bases, with 16 bases between them. The CDR3 DNA reads as TGTGCCAGTAGTATCCCTGGGATCTCACCAACCGGGGAGCTGTTTTTT. This translates into CASSIPGISPTGELFF.